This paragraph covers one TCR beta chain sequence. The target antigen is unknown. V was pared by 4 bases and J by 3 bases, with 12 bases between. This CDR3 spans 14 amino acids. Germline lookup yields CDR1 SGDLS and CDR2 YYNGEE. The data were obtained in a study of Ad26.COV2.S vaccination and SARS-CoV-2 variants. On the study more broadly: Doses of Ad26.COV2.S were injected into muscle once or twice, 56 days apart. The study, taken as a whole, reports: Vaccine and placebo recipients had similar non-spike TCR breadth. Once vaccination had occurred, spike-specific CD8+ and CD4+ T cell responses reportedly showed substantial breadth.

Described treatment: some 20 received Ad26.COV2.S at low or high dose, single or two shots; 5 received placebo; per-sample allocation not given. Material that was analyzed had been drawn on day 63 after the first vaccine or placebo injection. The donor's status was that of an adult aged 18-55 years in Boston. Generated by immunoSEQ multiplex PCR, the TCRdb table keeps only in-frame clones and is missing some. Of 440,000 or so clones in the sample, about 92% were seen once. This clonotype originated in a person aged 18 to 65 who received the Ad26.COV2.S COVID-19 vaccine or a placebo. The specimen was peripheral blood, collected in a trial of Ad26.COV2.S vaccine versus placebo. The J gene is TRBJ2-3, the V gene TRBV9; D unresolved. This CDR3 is CASSPTVITDTQYF. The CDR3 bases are TGTGCCAGCAGCCCCACAGTTATTACAGATACGCAGTATTTT.